This TCR beta chain was captured by sequencing in a study of T-cell reconstitution after alpha-beta-depleted transplantation in children. General study results and limits: Several patients had high TCRbeta diversity at day 60; it came from surviving recipient T cells and thymic progenitors. The origin of alpha-beta T cells about two months after transplant was reportedly several hundred expanded graft clones.

The germline CDR1 and CDR2 sequences are SQVTM and ANQGSEA. V dropped 7 bases and J dropped 1 base, with 11 bases sitting between them. The CDR3 loop spans 13 amino acids. Construction of the TCRbeta library involved unique molecular identifiers. TCRdb passed the PCR reads through MiXCR, listing each CDR3 protein once. Among some 600,000 distinct CDR3 sequences listed, 10% to 15% were seen once. Remarks on this clonotype: Antigen: not known.

V gene TRBV29-1 combines with J gene TRBJ1-5, with D perhaps TRBD1 (6 bases). This sequence originates from a male patient younger than 18 who had a stem cell transplant for acute myeloid leukemia, so the T cells may come from the graft donor. The material sequenced was PBMCs, mostly from graft donor cells, taken 360 days after TCRalphabeta/CD19-depleted stem cell transplant. The CDR3 DNA is TGCAGCGGTTCTCAGGGGAGCAATCAGCCCCAGCATTTT. This gives the protein CSGSQGSNQPQHF.